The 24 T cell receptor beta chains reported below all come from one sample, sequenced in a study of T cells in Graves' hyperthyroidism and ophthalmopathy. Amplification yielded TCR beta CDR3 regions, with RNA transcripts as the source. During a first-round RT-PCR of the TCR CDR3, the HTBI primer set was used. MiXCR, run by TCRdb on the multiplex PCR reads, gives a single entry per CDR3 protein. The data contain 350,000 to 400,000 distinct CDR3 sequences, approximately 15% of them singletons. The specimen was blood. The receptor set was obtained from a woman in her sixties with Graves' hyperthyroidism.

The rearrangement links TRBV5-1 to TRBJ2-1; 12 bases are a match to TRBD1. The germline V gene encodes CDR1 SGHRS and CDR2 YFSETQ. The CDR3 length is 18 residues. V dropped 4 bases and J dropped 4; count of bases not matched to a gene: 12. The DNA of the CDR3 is TGCGCCAGCAGCCCGGGACAGGGGGCCGGGGGAGGGTACAATGAGCAGTTCTTC. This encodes CASSPGQGAGGGYNEQFF.

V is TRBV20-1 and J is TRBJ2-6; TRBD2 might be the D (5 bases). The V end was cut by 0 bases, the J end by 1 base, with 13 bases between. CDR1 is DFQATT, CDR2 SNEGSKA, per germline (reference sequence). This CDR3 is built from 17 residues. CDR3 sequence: CSAREYGKGSGANVLTF. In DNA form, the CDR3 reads TGCAGTGCTAGAGAGTACGGGAAGGGATCTGGGGCCAACGTCCTGACTTTC.

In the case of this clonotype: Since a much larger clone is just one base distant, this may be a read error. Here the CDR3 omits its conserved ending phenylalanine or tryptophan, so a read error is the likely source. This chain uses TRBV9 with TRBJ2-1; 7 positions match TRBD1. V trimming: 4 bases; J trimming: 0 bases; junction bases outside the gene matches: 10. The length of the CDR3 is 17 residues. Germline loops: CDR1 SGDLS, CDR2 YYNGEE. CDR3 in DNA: TGTGCCAGCAGCCCTCATCAGGGGGTGAGCTCCTACAATGAGCAGTTCCTC. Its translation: CASSPHQGVSSYNEQFL.

CDR3 residues: CATLHPSGANVLTF. CDR3 DNA sequence: TGTGCCACACTACACCCGTCTGGGGCCAACGTCCTGACTTTC. The chain links TRBV3-1 to TRBJ2-6, with D hard to call. CDR1 is LGHDT, CDR2 YNNKEL, per germline (reference sequence). V lost 10 bases and J lost 1, with 11 bases in between. This CDR3 comprises 14 residues.

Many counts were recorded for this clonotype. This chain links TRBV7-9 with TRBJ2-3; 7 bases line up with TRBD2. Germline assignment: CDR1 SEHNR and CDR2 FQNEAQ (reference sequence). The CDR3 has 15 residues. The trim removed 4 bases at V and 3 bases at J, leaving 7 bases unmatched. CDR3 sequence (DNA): TGTGCCAGCAGCTCTCCTGGCGGGAGAACAGATACGCAGTATTTT. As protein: CASSSPGGRTDTQYF.

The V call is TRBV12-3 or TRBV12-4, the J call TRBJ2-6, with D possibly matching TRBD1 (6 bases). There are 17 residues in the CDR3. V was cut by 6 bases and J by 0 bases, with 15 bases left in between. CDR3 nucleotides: TGTGCCAGCAGCCTTCCTAGGGGGAACTCTGGGGCCAACGTCCTGACTTTC. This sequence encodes CASSLPRGNSGANVLTF.

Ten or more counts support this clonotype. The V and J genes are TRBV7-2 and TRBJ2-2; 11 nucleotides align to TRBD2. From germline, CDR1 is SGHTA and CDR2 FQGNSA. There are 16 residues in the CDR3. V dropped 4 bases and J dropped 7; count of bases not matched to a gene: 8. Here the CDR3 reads CASSSPTSGRVGELFF. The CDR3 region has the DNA TGTGCCAGCAGCTCACCCACTAGCGGGAGAGTCGGGGAGCTGTTTTTT. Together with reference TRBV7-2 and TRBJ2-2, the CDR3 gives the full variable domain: GAGVSQSPSNKVTEKGKDVELRCDPISGHTALYWYRQSLGQGLEFLIYFQGNSAPDKSGLPSDRFSAERTGGSVSTLTIQRTQQEDSAVYLCASSSPTSGRVGELFFGEGSRLTVL.

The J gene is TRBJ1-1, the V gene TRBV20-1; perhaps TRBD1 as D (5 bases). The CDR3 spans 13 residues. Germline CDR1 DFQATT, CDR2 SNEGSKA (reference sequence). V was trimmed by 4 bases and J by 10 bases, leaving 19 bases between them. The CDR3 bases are TGCAGTGCTACGAAACCACGAGGGGAAGGAGCTTTCTTT. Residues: CSATKPRGEGAFF.

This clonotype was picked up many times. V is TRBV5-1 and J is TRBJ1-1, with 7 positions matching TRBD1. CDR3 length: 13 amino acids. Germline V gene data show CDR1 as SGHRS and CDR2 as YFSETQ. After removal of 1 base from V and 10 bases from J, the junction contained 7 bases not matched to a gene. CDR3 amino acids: CASSLSQGGGAFF. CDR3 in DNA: TGCGCCAGCAGCTTGAGTCAGGGGGGAGGAGCTTTCTTT.

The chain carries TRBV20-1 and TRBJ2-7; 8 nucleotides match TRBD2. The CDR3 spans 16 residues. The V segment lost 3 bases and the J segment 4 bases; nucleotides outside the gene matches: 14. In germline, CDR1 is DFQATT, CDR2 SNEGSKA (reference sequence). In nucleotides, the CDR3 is TGCAGTGCTAGCTACCCCAGCGGGAGCCCCCCTTACGAGCAGTACTTC. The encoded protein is CSASYPSGSPPYEQYF.

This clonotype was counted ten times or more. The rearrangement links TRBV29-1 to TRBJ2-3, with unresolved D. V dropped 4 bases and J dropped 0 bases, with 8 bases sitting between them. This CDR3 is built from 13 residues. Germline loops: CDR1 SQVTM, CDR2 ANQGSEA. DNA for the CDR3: TGCAGCGTTGCGACGTCTAGCACAGATACGCAGTATTTT. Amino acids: CSVATSSTDTQYF.

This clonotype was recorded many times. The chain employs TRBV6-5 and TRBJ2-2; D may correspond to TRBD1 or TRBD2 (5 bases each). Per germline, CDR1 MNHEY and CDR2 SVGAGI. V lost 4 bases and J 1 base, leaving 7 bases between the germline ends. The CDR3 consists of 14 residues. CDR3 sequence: CASSWGWNTGELFF. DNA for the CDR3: TGTGCCAGCAGTTGGGGGTGGAACACCGGGGAGCTGTTTTTT.

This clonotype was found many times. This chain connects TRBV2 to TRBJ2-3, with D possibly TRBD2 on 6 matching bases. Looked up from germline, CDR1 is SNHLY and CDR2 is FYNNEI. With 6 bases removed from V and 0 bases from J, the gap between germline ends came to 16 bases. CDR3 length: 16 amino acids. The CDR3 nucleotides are TGTGCCAGCAGGGGACTCCGGTTCGCTAGCACAGATACGCAGTATTTT. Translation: CASRGLRFASTDTQYF. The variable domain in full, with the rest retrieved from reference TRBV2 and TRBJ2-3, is EPEVTQTPSHQVTQMGQEVILRCVPISNHLYFYWYRQILGQKVEFLVSFYNNEISEKSEIFDDQFSVERPDGSNFTLKIRSTKLEDSAMYFCASRGLRFASTDTQYFGPGTRLTVL.

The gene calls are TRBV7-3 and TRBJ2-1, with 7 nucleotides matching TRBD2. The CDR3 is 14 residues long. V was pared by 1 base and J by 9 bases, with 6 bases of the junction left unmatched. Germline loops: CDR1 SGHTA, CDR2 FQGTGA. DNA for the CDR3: TGTGCCAGCAGCTTAAGGACTAGAAAATCTGAGCAGTTCTTC. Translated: CASSLRTRKSEQFF.

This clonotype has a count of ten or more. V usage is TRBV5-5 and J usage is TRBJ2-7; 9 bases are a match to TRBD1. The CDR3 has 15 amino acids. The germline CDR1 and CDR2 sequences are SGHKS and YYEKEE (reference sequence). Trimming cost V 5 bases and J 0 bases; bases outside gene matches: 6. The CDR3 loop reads CASRTGTGRSYEQYF. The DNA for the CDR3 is TGTGCCAGCAGAACAGGGACAGGGCGCTCCTACGAGCAGTACTTC.

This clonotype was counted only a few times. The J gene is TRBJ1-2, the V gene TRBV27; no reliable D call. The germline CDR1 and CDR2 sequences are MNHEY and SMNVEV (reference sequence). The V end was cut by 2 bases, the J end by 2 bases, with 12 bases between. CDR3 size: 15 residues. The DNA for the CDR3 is TGTGCCAGCAGTTTAAGTCTAGGCCTCAACTATGGCTACACCTTC. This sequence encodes CASSLSLGLNYGYTF.

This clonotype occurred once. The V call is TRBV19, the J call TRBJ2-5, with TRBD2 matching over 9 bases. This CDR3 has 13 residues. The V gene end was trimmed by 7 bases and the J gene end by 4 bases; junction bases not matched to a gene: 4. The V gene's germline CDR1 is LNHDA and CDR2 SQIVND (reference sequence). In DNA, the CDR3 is TGTGCCAGTACCGTAGCGGGAGCAGAGACCCAGTACTTC. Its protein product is CASTVAGAETQYF.

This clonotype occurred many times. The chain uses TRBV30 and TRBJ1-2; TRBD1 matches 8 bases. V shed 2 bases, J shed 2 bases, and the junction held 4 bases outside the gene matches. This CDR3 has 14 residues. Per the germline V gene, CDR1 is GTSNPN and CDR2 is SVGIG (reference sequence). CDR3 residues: CAWSRQGRNYGYTF. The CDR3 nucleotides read TGTGCCTGGAGTAGACAGGGGAGAAACTATGGCTACACCTTC.

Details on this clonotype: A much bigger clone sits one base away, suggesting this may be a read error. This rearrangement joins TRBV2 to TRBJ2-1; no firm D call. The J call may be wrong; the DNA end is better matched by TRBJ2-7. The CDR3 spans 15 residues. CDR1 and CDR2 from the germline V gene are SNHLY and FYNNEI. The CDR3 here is CASSDSWNSYNEQYF. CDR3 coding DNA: TGTGCCAGCAGTGATTCGTGGAACTCCTACAATGAGCAGTACTTC.

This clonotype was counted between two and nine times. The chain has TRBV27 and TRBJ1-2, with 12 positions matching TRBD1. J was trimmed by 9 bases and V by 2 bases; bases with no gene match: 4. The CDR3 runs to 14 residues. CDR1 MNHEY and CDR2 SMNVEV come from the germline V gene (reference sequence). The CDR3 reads CASSLGTGGHSYTF. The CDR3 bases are TGTGCCAGCAGTTTAGGGACAGGGGGCCATAGCTACACCTTC.

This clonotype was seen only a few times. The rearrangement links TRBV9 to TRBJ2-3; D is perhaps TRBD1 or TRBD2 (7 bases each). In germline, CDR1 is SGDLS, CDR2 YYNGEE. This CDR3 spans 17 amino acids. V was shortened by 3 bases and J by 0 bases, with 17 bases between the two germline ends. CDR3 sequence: CASSDPQGGGSTDTQYF. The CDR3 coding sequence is TGTGCCAGCAGCGATCCGCAGGGGGGGGGTAGCACAGATACGCAGTATTTT.

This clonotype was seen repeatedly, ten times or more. CDR3 residues: CASSPRVENTGELFF. The CDR3 nucleotides are TGTGCCAGCTCACCTAGGGTCGAGAACACCGGGGAGCTGTTTTTT. The V gene is TRBV18, the J gene TRBJ2-2; no clear D gene. V gave up 3 bases and J gave up 1 base, with 9 bases separating them. Germline V gives CDR1 KGHSH, CDR2 LQKENI. This CDR3 has 15 residues. Looking up the rest from reference TRBV18 and TRBJ2-2 gives the full variable domain: NAGVMQNPRHLVRRRGQEARLRCSPMKGHSHVYWYRQLPEEGLKFMVYLQKENIIDESGMPKERFSAEFPKEGPSILRIQQVVRGDSAAYFCASSPRVENTGELFFGEGSRLTVL.

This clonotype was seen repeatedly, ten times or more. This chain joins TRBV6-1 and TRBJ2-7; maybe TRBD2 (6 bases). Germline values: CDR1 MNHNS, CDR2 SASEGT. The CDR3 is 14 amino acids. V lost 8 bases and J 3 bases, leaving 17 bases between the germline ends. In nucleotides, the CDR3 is TGTGCCAGCTGGAGGGGAGGCCCTATCTACGAGCAGTACTTC. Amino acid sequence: CASWRGGPIYEQYF.

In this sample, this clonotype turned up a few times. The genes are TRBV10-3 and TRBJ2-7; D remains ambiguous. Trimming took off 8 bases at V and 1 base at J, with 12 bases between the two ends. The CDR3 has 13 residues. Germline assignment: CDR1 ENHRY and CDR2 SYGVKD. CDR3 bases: TGTGCCATCGGCACTCAGGAGTCCTACGAGCAGTACTTC. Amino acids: CAIGTQESYEQYF.